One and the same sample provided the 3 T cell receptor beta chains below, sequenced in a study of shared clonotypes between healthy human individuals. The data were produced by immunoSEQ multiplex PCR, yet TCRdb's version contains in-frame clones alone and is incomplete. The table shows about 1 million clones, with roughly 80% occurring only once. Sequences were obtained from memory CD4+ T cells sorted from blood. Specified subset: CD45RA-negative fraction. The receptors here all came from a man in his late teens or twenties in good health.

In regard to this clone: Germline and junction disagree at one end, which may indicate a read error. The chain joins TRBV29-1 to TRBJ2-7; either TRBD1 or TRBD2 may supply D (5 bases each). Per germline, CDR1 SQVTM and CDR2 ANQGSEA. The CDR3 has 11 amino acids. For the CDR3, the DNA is TGCAGCGTTATATACCGGGACCAAGCCCTCTTC. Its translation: CSVIYRDQALF.

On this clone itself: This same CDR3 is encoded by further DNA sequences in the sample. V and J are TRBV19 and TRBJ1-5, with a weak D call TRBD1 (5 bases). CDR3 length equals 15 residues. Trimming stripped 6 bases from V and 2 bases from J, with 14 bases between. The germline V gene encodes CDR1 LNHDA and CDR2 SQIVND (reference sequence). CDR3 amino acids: CASSTGQGGNQPQHF. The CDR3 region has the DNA TGTGCCAGTAGCACGGGGCAGGGAGGCAATCAGCCCCAGCATTTT. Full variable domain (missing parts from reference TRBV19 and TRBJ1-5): DGGITQSPKYLFRKEGQNVTLSCEQNLNHDAMYWYRQDPGQGLRLIYYSQIVNDFQKGDIAEGYSVSREKKESFPLTVTSAQKNPTAFYLCASSTGQGGNQPQHFGDGTRLSIL.

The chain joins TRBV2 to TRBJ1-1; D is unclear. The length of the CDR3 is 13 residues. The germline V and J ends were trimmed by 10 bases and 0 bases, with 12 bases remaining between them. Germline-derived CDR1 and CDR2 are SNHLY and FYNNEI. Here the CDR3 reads CANRSTMNTEAFF. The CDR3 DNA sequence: TGTGCCAACCGGTCGACCATGAACACTGAAGCTTTCTTT. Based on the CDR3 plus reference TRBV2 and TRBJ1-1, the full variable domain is EPEVTQTPSHQVTQMGQEVILRCVPISNHLYFYWYRQILGQKVEFLVSFYNNEISEKSEIFDDQFSVERPDGSNFTLKIRSTKLEDSAMYFCANRSTMNTEAFFGQGTRLTVV.